This entry lists 20 T cell receptor beta chains sequenced from one sample in a study of long-term antiretroviral therapy in people with HIV. immunoSEQ v3.0 was run at survey level. Some clones are missing from TCRdb's copy, which holds only in-frame ones; the method was immunoSEQ multiplex PCR. The sample has tens of thousands of clones, roughly four fifths seen once. The sequencing here drew on unsorted PBMCs, taken 1.1 years before starting antiretroviral therapy. Receptors originate from a woman in her twenties or thirties with HIV.

The V call is TRBV5-1, the J call TRBJ1-4; no definite D call. The CDR3 is made up of 15 amino acids. V dropped 5 bases and J dropped 8 bases, with 19 bases sitting between them. The V gene's germline CDR1 is SGHRS and CDR2 YFSETQ. The CDR3 DNA reads as TGCGCCAGCAGTTCGGCCGGGGATACGGGGGAAAAACTGTTTTTT. This gives the protein CASSSAGDTGEKLFF.

This clone came up once. The CDR3 DNA reads as TGCGCCAGCAGCTTGGTGACAGTTCGACGTCATGGCTACACCTTC. This gives the protein CASSLVTVRRHGYTF. This sequence joins TRBV5-1 and TRBJ1-2; weak D call: TRBD1 (5 bases). The V gene's germline CDR1 is SGHRS and CDR2 YFSETQ. Trimming took 0 bases from V and 6 from J, leaving 15 bases between them. The CDR3 has 15 amino acids.

The chain combines TRBV13 with TRBJ1-1; possible D gene TRBD1, 6 bases. There are 12 residues in the CDR3. Trimming removed 6 bases from V and 4 bases from J, with 9 bases in between. Germline loops: CDR1 PRHDT, CDR2 FYEKMQ (reference sequence). In nucleotides, the CDR3 is TGTGCCAGCAGAGGGGGGCCCACTGAAGCTTTCTTT. It yields the protein CASRGGPTEAFF.

The chain combines TRBV6-6 with TRBJ1-2; no definite D call. Trimming pared 6 bases from V and 8 bases from J, leaving 10 bases between. The length of the CDR3 is 11 residues. The germline gives CDR1 MNHNY, CDR2 SVGAGI (reference sequence). The CDR3 here is CASSRLRGYTF. The CDR3 DNA follows: TGTGCCAGCAGCCGCCTGAGGGGCTACACCTTC.

CDR3 nucleotide sequence: TGCAGCGTTGAATCCCTTACTAACTATGGCTACACCTTC. Protein sequence: CSVESLTNYGYTF. The chain combines TRBV29-1 with TRBJ1-2; D not certain. CDR3 length: 13 residues. Germline CDR1 SQVTM, CDR2 ANQGSEA. V was shortened by 2 bases and J by 0 bases, with 7 bases between the two germline ends. The variable domain in full, with the rest retrieved from reference TRBV29-1 and TRBJ1-2, is SAVISQKPSRDICQRGTSLTIQCQVDSQVTMMFWYRQQPGQSLTLIATANQGSEATYESGFVIDKFPISRPNLTFSTLTVSNMSPEDSSIYLCSVESLTNYGYTFGSGTRLTVV.

There are a few counts of this clone. The chain uses TRBV10-1 and TRBJ1-2; no reliable D call. The CDR3 contains 13 residues. Germline V gene sequence: CDR1 WNHNN, CDR2 SYGVQD (reference sequence). V gave up 2 bases and J gave up 4 bases, with 8 bases separating them. The CDR3 nucleotides are TGCGCCAGCAGTGAGAAGCCGTCCTATGGCTACACCTTC. It codes for CASSEKPSYGYTF.

In its sample, this clone was seen once. The chain carries TRBV29-1 and TRBJ1-1; no reliable D call. Germline assignment: CDR1 SQVTM and CDR2 ANQGSEA. The CDR3 is 12 amino acids. V was clipped by 7 bases and J by 6 bases, with 15 bases between them. CDR3: CSACEGRSEAFF. In DNA form, the CDR3 reads TGCAGCGCCTGCGAGGGTAGGTCTGAAGCTTTCTTT. The full variable domain, its missing parts supplied by reference TRBV29-1 and TRBJ1-1, is SAVISQKPSRDICQRGTSLTIQCQVDSQVTMMFWYRQQPGQSLTLIATANQGSEATYESGFVIDKFPISRPNLTFSTLTVSNMSPEDSSIYLCSACEGRSEAFFGQGTRLTVV.

The CDR3 region has the DNA TGTGCCAGCAGCTTTACGGGACAGGATAAAGCAACTAATGAAAAACTGTTTTTT. It yields the protein CASSFTGQDKATNEKLFF. The chain couples TRBV2 to TRBJ1-4; 8 bases fit TRBD1. The trim removed 6 bases at V and 0 bases at J, leaving 12 bases unmatched. CDR3 length equals 18 residues. CDR1 and CDR2 from the germline V gene are SNHLY and FYNNEI.

This sequence joins TRBV19 and TRBJ2-6; D not resolved. CDR3 size: 15 residues. Looked up from germline, CDR1 is LNHDA and CDR2 is SQIVND (reference sequence). Trimming took 1 base from V and 3 from J, leaving 7 bases between them. CDR3: CASSIVQLGANVLTF. Here the CDR3 DNA reads TGTGCCAGTAGTATAGTTCAGCTTGGGGCCAACGTCCTGACTTTC.

This chain uses TRBV7-8 with TRBJ1-2; 10 bases line up with TRBD1. This CDR3 has 17 residues. Germline lookup yields CDR1 SGHVS and CDR2 FQNEAQ. V was clipped by 2 bases and J by 7 bases; unmatched bases: 13. The CDR3 coding sequence is TGTGCCAGCAGCTTAAGTTGGACAGGGGGTCCAACGGGTGGCTACACCTTC. This translates into CASSLSWTGGPTGGYTF.

The gene calls are TRBV25-1 and TRBJ2-5; 9 bases align to TRBD1. CDR3 length equals 13 residues. The J segment lost 5 bases and the V segment lost 8 bases, leaving 6 bases of the junction unmatched. Germline values: CDR1 MGHDK, CDR2 SYGVNS. The CDR3 spells CASGTGIRETQYF. CDR3 DNA: TGTGCCAGCGGGACAGGGATTAGGGAGACCCAGTACTTC.

The DNA of the CDR3 is TGTGCCAGCAGTTCCGCCTTGACTAGCGGAGCCACAGATACGCAGTATTTT. It encodes CASSSALTSGATDTQYF. The chain uses TRBV27 and TRBJ2-3; 9 bases map to TRBD2. Germline V gene data show CDR1 as MNHEY and CDR2 as SMNVEV (reference sequence). CDR3 length: 17 residues. V lost 4 bases, J lost 2 bases, and 10 bases stayed unmatched.

The J gene is TRBJ2-2, the V gene TRBV11-1; 8 bases map to TRBD1. This CDR3 has 17 amino acids. J lost 1 base, V lost 5 bases, and 9 bases had no gene match. Germline CDR1 reads SGHAT; CDR2 reads FQDESV (reference sequence). CDR3 region: CASSPNKGQVNTGELFF. CDR3 DNA sequence: TGTGCCAGCAGCCCAAATAAGGGACAGGTGAACACCGGGGAGCTGTTTTTT.

The V call is TRBV6-6, the J call TRBJ1-5; 8 nucleotides agree with TRBD1. CDR3 length: 15 amino acids. The V gene's germline CDR1 is MNHNY and CDR2 SVGAGI (reference sequence). J was trimmed by 9 bases and V by 5 bases; bases with no gene match: 12. The CDR3 here is CASSRKTRGHPPQHF. The DNA for the CDR3 is TGTGCCAGCAGTCGTAAAACCAGGGGGCACCCGCCCCAGCATTTT.

The V call is TRBV19, the J call TRBJ2-2, with 7 nucleotides matching TRBD2. J was trimmed by 3 bases and V by 4 bases; bases with no gene match: 8. The CDR3 extends over 16 amino acids. Germline CDR1 is LNHDA and CDR2 is SQIVND (reference sequence). CDR3 in amino acids: CASSTSWRGYTGELFF. The CDR3 nucleotides read TGTGCCAGTAGTACCTCCTGGCGGGGGTACACCGGGGAGCTGTTTTTT.

Relative to its sample, this clone is medium-sized. J is TRBJ1-6 and V is TRBV6-5; D remains unclear. CDR1 and CDR2 from the germline V gene are MNHEY and SVGAGI. Trimming pared 5 bases from V and 4 bases from J, leaving 9 bases between. There are 14 residues in the CDR3. CDR3 amino acids: CASSADLYNSPLHF. The CDR3 DNA sequence: TGTGCCAGCAGTGCGGATTTGTATAATTCACCCCTCCACTTT.

This chain connects TRBV6-1 to TRBJ2-1, with TRBD1 matching over 10 bases. CDR1 and CDR2 (germline): MNHNS, SASEGT. The CDR3 has 14 residues. V lost 6 bases and J lost 7; bases outside the gene matches: 6. The CDR3 DNA sequence: TGTGCCAGCAGCCTTGCGGACAGGGGGAATGAGCAGTTCTTC. It is translated as CASSLADRGNEQFF.

This clone was seen once. This chain links TRBV6-4 with TRBJ2-3, with a tentative D call TRBD1 (6 bases). Trimming stripped 2 bases from V and 0 bases from J, with 9 bases between. CDR1 is MRHNA, CDR2 SNTAGT, per germline. There are 15 residues in the CDR3. CDR3 protein: CASSDGGSSTDTQYF. The CDR3 DNA sequence: TGTGCCAGCAGTGACGGGGGCTCTAGCACAGATACGCAGTATTTT.

The chain recombines TRBV14 with TRBJ2-2, with D possibly TRBD2 on 5 matching bases. V gave up 1 base and J gave up 8 bases, with 14 bases separating them. This CDR3 has 15 residues. CDR1 and CDR2 from the germline V gene are SGHDN and FVKESK. CDR3 loop: CASSQGRPGSGELFF. CDR3 in DNA: TGTGCCAGCAGCCAAGGACGTCCGGGGTCAGGGGAGCTGTTTTTT.

There are a few counts of this clone. The gene calls are TRBV19 and TRBJ1-5, with no clear D. Germline V gives CDR1 LNHDA, CDR2 SQIVND (reference sequence). Trimming removed 4 bases from V and 11 bases from J, with 12 bases in between. The CDR3 consists of 12 residues. The CDR3, as DNA: TGTGCCAGTAGTAAAGAAGGCGGGACCCAGCATTTT. This translates into CASSKEGGTQHF. The whole variable domain, filled in from reference TRBV19 and TRBJ1-5, reads DGGITQSPKYLFRKEGQNVTLSCEQNLNHDAMYWYRQDPGQGLRLIYYSQIVNDFQKGDIAEGYSVSREKKESFPLTVTSAQKNPTAFYLCASSKEGGTQHFGDGTRLSIL.